A selection of T cell receptor beta chains follows, all from one sample in a study of blood T cells in healthy people across ages. TCRdb re-called the 5' RACE reads through MiXCR, storing one row per CDR3 protein. This sample has more than 900,000 distinct CDR3 sequences, with under 30% found just once. This same sample was also taken into another study, of T cells of mothers and their children.

Sequencing was done on a sample of blood. The receptor set was obtained from a girl aged 2 to 9 in good health. The CDR3 runs from the conserved cysteine through the conserved F or W. A D gene is named only where the DNA matches it firmly. Not every row has a clone size; where given, it reads once, few, many or a size class.

V gene	D gene	J gene	clone size	CDR3 protein	CDR3 DNA
TRBV5-1	TRBD1	TRBJ2-1	few	CASSLSGQGDLLDEQFF	TGCGCCAGCAGCTTGTCCGGACAGGGGGATTTGCTTGATGAGCAGTTCTTC
TRBV7-2	-	TRBJ2-5	-	CASSFVAGETQYF	TGTGCCAGCAGCTTTGTAGCTGGGGAGACCCAGTACTTC
TRBV29-1	TRBD1	TRBJ2-3	-	CSVRPGQGVDTQYF	TGCAGCGTGAGACCGGGACAGGGGGTCGATACGCAGTATTTT
TRBV12-3/TRBV12-4	TRBD2	TRBJ2-1	-	CASSPPLLAGDYNEQFF	TGTGCCAGCAGTCCCCCGCTACTAGCGGGGGATTACAATGAGCAGTTCTTC
TRBV10-3	TRBD1	TRBJ2-5	many	CAISESDRGLTQYF	TGTGCCATCAGTGAGTCGGACAGGGGATTAACCCAGTACTTC
TRBV19	-	TRBJ2-4	-	CASSIGNIQYF	TGTGCCAGTAGTATAGGGAACATTCAGTACTTC
TRBV27	-	TRBJ1-5	few	CASSSLLQGLLEPQHF	TGTGCCAGTAGTTCCCTCCTACAGGGCCTTTTAGAGCCCCAGCATTTT
TRBV28	-	TRBJ2-7	-	CASSFSTGTYEQYF	TGTGCCAGCAGTTTTTCGACAGGTACCTACGAGCAGTACTTC
TRBV20-1	TRBD2	TRBJ2-4	few	CSALGTSGRDKNIQYF	TGCAGTGCTCTCGGGACTAGCGGGAGGGACAAAAACATTCAGTACTTC
TRBV7-2	TRBD1	TRBJ2-3	once	CASSLVIGQGTDTQYF	TGTGCCAGCAGCTTAGTAATAGGACAGGGCACAGATACGCAGTATTTT
TRBV10-3	-	TRBJ2-1	few	CAISASAGAPTYNEQLF	TGTGCCATCAGTGCTTCGGCGGGGGCCCCCACTTACAATGAGCAGCTCTTC
TRBV11-2	-	TRBJ1-1	few	CASSLFPRTANTEAFF	TGTGCCAGCAGCTTATTCCCAAGGACAGCGAACACTGAAGCTTTCTTT
TRBV7-2	-	TRBJ1-2	-	CASSLGGGAHNYGYTF	TGTGCCAGCAGCTTAGGGGGAGGGGCCCATAACTATGGCTACACCTTC
TRBV11-2	TRBD1	TRBJ2-1	-	CASSRDRLMHEQFF	TGTGCCAGCAGCCGGGACAGACTGATGCATGAGCAGTTCTTC
TRBV7-2	-	TRBJ1-2	-	CASSLVGTIYGYTF	TGTGCCAGCAGCTTAGTGGGGACAATCTATGGCTACACCTTC
TRBV12-3/TRBV12-4	-	TRBJ2-1	few	CASRTILYNEQFF	TGTGCCAGCAGGACTATTCTCTACAATGAGCAGTTCTTC
TRBV27	TRBD1	TRBJ2-3	-	CASRGGTGFSDTQYF	TGTGCCAGCAGAGGTGGGACAGGGTTTTCAGATACGCAGTATTTT
TRBV28	TRBD2	TRBJ2-7	-	CASSLRWSMLAGAQVEVINEQYF	TGTGCCAGCAGTTTAAGATGGAGTATGCTAGCGGGAGCCCAAGTCGAGGTTATTAACGAGCAGTACTTC
TRBV11-2	-	TRBJ2-5	-	CASSFFVYTTEETQYF	TGTGCCAGCAGCTTCTTCGTCTACACAACTGAAGAGACCCAGTACTTC
TRBV7-9	-	TRBJ2-1	few	CASSLKRWEYNEQFF	TGTGCCAGCAGCTTAAAACGGTGGGAATACAATGAGCAGTTCTTC
TRBV9	-	TRBJ2-5	many	CASSAGTKQSGETQYF	TGTGCCAGCAGCGCCGGGACAAAGCAGAGTGGGGAGACCCAGTACTTC
TRBV6-5	TRBD2	TRBJ2-1	-	CASSYAGEVQFF	TGTGCCAGCAGTTACGCGGGGGAGGTGCAGTTCTTC
TRBV11-2	-	TRBJ2-7	-	CASSSGLARDYEQYF	TGTGCCAGCAGCTCCGGACTCGCCAGGGATTACGAGCAGTACTTC
TRBV29-1	TRBD2	TRBJ2-3	-	CSVWVAGATDTHYF	TGCAGCGTTTGGGTAGCGGGGGCCACAGATACGCACTATTTT
TRBV29-1	-	TRBJ2-7	few	CSVGQGDYEQYF	TGCAGCGTTGGTCAGGGTGACTACGAGCAGTACTTC
TRBV7-8	-	TRBJ2-1	few	CASSHPGDEQFF	TGTGCCAGCAGCCATCCTGGGGATGAGCAGTTCTTC
TRBV28	-	TRBJ2-3	-	CASSSPDHTDTQYF	TGTGCCAGCAGTTCCCCCGACCATACAGATACGCAGTATTTT
TRBV20-1	TRBD2	TRBJ2-7	-	CSNSGEAYKQYF	TGCAGTAATAGCGGGGAGGCCTACAAGCAGTACTTC
TRBV9	TRBD1	TRBJ2-1	many	CASSAPDRDSNNEQFF	TGTGCCAGCAGCGCGCCAGACAGGGATTCCAACAATGAGCAGTTCTTC
TRBV25-1	-	TRBJ2-7	few	CASSESLAYEQYF	TGTGCCAGCAGTGAATCGCTAGCCTACGAGCAGTACTTC
TRBV9	-	TRBJ2-5	-	CASSVGGWGAETQYF	TGTGCCAGCAGCGTAGGAGGGTGGGGGGCAGAGACCCAGTACTTC
TRBV12-3/TRBV12-4	TRBD1	TRBJ1-3	few	CASSSPDRDGNTIYF	TGTGCCAGCAGTTCCCCAGACAGGGATGGAAACACCATATATTTT
TRBV12-3/TRBV12-4	-	TRBJ1-2	-	CASAGALPYGYTF	TGTGCCAGCGCCGGGGCCCTACCCTATGGCTACACCTTC
TRBV6-5	-	TRBJ1-1	-	CASRYPGLDIEAFF	TGTGCCAGCAGATACCCGGGACTCGATATTGAAGCTTTCTTT
TRBV6-1	-	TRBJ2-2	-	CASSENRVTGELFF	TGTGCCAGCAGTGAAAATAGGGTCACCGGGGAGCTGTTTTTT
TRBV10-3	TRBD1	TRBJ2-3	many	CAISEAGGVTDTQYF	TGTGCCATCAGTGAGGCAGGGGGCGTCACAGATACGCAGTATTTT
TRBV3-1	-	TRBJ2-2	few	CASSQVQRELFF	TGTGCCAGCAGCCAAGTACAACGGGAGCTGTTTTTT
TRBV20-1	-	TRBJ2-3	-	CSATARVEDTQYF	TGCAGTGCGACCGCTAGGGTCGAAGATACGCAGTATTTT
TRBV28	-	TRBJ2-7	-	CASSLIRELSYEQYF	TGTGCCAGCAGTTTAATCCGGGAGTTATCGTACGAGCAGTACTTC
TRBV7-9	-	TRBJ1-2	-	CASSLALEETYYGYTF	TGTGCCAGCAGCTTAGCGCTGGAGGAAACCTATTATGGCTACACCTTC
TRBV7-6	-	TRBJ2-4	few	CASSLTVAKNIQYF	TGTGCCAGCAGCTTAACCGTAGCCAAAAACATTCAGTACTTC
TRBV19	-	TRBJ2-2	-	CASKRDDPGELFF	TGTGCCAGTAAGAGGGACGATCCCGGGGAGCTGTTTTTT
TRBV20-1	TRBD2	TRBJ2-3	few	CSARDPGLAGEGDTQYF	TGCAGTGCTAGAGATCCGGGACTAGCGGGAGAGGGGGATACGCAGTATTTT
TRBV12-5	-	TRBJ2-1	-	CASGDTNEQFF	TGTGCTAGTGGTGATACAAATGAGCAGTTCTTC
TRBV5-6	-	TRBJ2-7	few	CASMGDEKMYEQYF	TGTGCCAGCATGGGGGACGAGAAAATGTACGAGCAGTACTTC
TRBV28	-	TRBJ2-4	-	CASSAPQGTKNIQYF	TGTGCCAGCAGTGCACCTCAGGGAACCAAAAACATTCAGTACTTC
TRBV15	-	TRBJ2-1	-	CATSRDRANEQFF	TGTGCCACCAGCAGAGACAGGGCGAATGAGCAGTTCTTC
TRBV28	TRBD1	TRBJ2-7	-	CASRIWGQGHYEQYF	TGTGCCAGCAGAATTTGGGGACAGGGACATTACGAGCAGTACTTC
TRBV29-1	-	TRBJ2-5	few	CSVKDEETQYF	TGCAGCGTTAAAGACGAGGAGACCCAGTACTTC
TRBV5-4	-	TRBJ1-2	-	CASSTTNADPAGYGYTF	TGTGCCAGCAGCACTACTAACGCTGACCCCGCGGGCTATGGCTACACCTTC
TRBV29-1	-	TRBJ1-6	-	CSVYVTENSPLHF	TGCAGCGTTTATGTCACGGAAAATTCACCCCTCCACTTT
TRBV28	TRBD1	TRBJ2-7	-	CASIQGATYEQYF	TGTGCCAGCATACAGGGGGCCACCTACGAGCAGTACTTC
TRBV7-3	TRBD1	TRBJ1-1	few	CASSPRDRGPQFQAFF	TGTGCCAGCAGCCCACGGGACAGGGGGCCTCAGTTCCAAGCTTTCTTT